The rows below give T cell receptor beta chains drawn from one sample of a study of blood T cell repertoires in COVID-19. Profiled with immunoSEQ multiplex PCR; TCRdb holds only in-frame clones, not every one. Among under 150,000 clones listed, over 75% were seen once. The sample was peripheral blood. Receptors originate from a man older than 75 with acute or convalescent COVID-19. The CDR3 runs from the conserved cysteine through the conserved F or W. A D gene is named only where the DNA matches it firmly. A clone size is listed for some rows: how often the clone was seen (once, few, many), or a class if it is expanded.

v_gene	j_gene	abundance	d_gene	CDR3nt	CDR3aa
TRBV14	TRBJ1-2	-	TRBD1	TGTGCCAGCAGCCAAGGGACAGGGGTCGGCTATGGCTACACCTTC	CASSQGTGVGYGYTF
TRBV5-4	TRBJ1-2	-	TRBD1	TGTGCCAGCAGCTTCCCGGGACAGGTCGGGTATGAACTGTATGGCTACACCTTC	CASSFPGQVGYELYGYTF
TRBV21-1	TRBJ2-1	-	-	TGTGCCAGCAGCAAACGGGACAAGGGTGAGCAGTTCTTC	CASSKRDKGEQFF
TRBV28	TRBJ2-1	-	TRBD1	TGTGCCAGCAGTACAAGTACAGGGGGCGGAATTAATGAGCAGTTCTTC	CASSTSTGGGINEQFF
TRBV2	TRBJ2-7	-	-	TGTGCCAGCAGTGAAGGACAGCTCTACGAGCAGTACTTC	CASSEGQLYEQYF
TRBV5-5	TRBJ1-1	-	-	TGTGCCAGCAGCTTGATAGGGAGATACACTGAAGCTTTCTTT	CASSLIGRYTEAFF
TRBV6-5	TRBJ1-5	-	-	TGTGCCAGCAAATCACAACAGGGTAGTCAGCCCCAGCATTTT	CASKSQQGSQPQHF
TRBV9	TRBJ2-7	-	-	TGTGCCAGCAGCGAAGGACTCATGGACAGTGCCTACGAGCAGTACTTC	CASSEGLMDSAYEQYF
TRBV28	TRBJ1-2	-	-	TGTGCCAGCAGTTTAAGAGTACTCCTTAACTATGGCTACACCTTC	CASSLRVLLNYGYTF
TRBV9	TRBJ1-4	-	-	TGTGCCAGCAGCGTAGATTCATCTAATGAAAAACTGTTTTTT	CASSVDSSNEKLFF
TRBV5-6	TRBJ1-2	-	-	TGTGCCAGCAGCTTGGGTGACAGCTATTACAGTTCCTCGGGCTACACCTTC	CASSLGDSYYSSSGYTF
TRBV15	TRBJ1-1	-	-	TGTGCCACCAGCAGTCGGCGGGAGAACACTGAAGCTTTCTTT	CATSSRRENTEAFF
TRBV15	TRBJ1-2	-	TRBD1	TGTGCCACCAGCAGAGATCCGGGACAGGTCTATGGCTACACCTTC	CATSRDPGQVYGYTF
TRBV9	TRBJ2-3	-	-	TGTGCCAGCCCTCCCACAGATACGCAGTATTTT	CASPPTDTQYF
TRBV7-2	TRBJ2-1	-	TRBD2	TGTGCCAGCAGCTCAGTCGGGGGAGGGCCGAGCTCCTACAATGAGCAGTTCTTC	CASSSVGGGPSSYNEQFF
TRBV7-9	TRBJ2-5	-	-	TGTGCCAGCAGCTTAGGGCAGGATCAAGAGACCCAGTACTTC	CASSLGQDQETQYF
TRBV7-3	TRBJ2-3	-	-	TGTGCCAGCAGCTCGGGCACAGATACGCAGTATTTT	CASSSGTDTQYF
TRBV2	TRBJ1-1	-	-	TGTGCCAGCAGACAGGACATGAACACTGAAGCTTTCTTT	CASRQDMNTEAFF
TRBV6-5	TRBJ1-2	-	-	TGTGCCAGCAGTATCGGAGCCTTCTATGGCTACACCTTC	CASSIGAFYGYTF
TRBV4-3	TRBJ2-3	-	-	TGCGCCAGCAGCCAAGATAGGGGAATTAGCACAGATACGCAGTATTTT	CASSQDRGISTDTQYF
TRBV9	TRBJ2-7	-	-	TGTGCCAGCAGCGTAGATGTTCAGGGTGGCGAGCAGTACTTC	CASSVDVQGGEQYF
TRBV27	TRBJ1-1	-	TRBD1	TGTGCCAGCAGTCTGACAGGGGCGGGGGTGAACACTGAAGCTTTCTTT	CASSLTGAGVNTEAFF
TRBV5-6	TRBJ2-7	-	-	TGTGCCAGCAGCCACCGGTTGGACAGAAACCTTTACGAGCAGTACTTC	CASSHRLDRNLYEQYF
TRBV30	TRBJ1-1	-	-	TGTGCCTGGAGTCAGGGTATCACTGAAGCTTTCTTT	CAWSQGITEAFF
TRBV28	TRBJ1-5	-	-	TGTGCCAGCAAGGGCGGGTACAATCAGCCCCAGCATTTT	CASKGGYNQPQHF
TRBV11-2	TRBJ2-3	-	-	TGTGCCACCAAAACGGGGGTCTTCACAGATACGCAGTATTTT	CATKTGVFTDTQYF
TRBV7-9	TRBJ2-2	-	TRBD1	TGTGCCAGCAGTCCGGACAGGGTAATCTCGGAGCTGTTTTTT	CASSPDRVISELFF
TRBV24-1	TRBJ2-7	-	TRBD1	TGTGCCACCCAAGGGACAGGGCTACGTGAGCAGTACTTC	CATQGTGLREQYF
TRBV5-6	TRBJ1-1	-	-	TGTGTCAGCAGCTTAACCGGGACATACAACACTGAAGCTTTCTTT	CVSSLTGTYNTEAFF
TRBV30	TRBJ2-7	-	TRBD1	TGTGCCTGGAGCCCTTTGGGACAGACCTACGAGCAGTACTTC	CAWSPLGQTYEQYF
TRBV13	TRBJ2-1	-	-	TGTGCCAGCAGTTCCGGAGTTTACAATGAGCAGTTCTTC	CASSSGVYNEQFF
TRBV27	TRBJ2-7	-	-	TGTGCCAGCAGTTTAGAACTTGGGACACCAAAACGCTCCTACGAGCAGTACTTC	CASSLELGTPKRSYEQYF
TRBV6-5	TRBJ1-4	-	-	TGTGCCAGCAGCATCGAGCGTTCCTCTAATGAAAAACTGTTTTTT	CASSIERSSNEKLFF
TRBV5-1	TRBJ1-2	-	-	TGCGCCAGCAGCTTTTCCGGGAACGATGGCTACACCTTC	CASSFSGNDGYTF
TRBV4-1	TRBJ2-7	-	TRBD2	TGCGCCAGCAGCCAAGACCCAGCGGGAGGGCCGGGGGAGCAGTACTTC	CASSQDPAGGPGEQYF
TRBV9	TRBJ1-5	few	TRBD1	TGTGCCAGCAGCCCCGGGACAGGGGATTATAGCAATCAGCCCCAGCATTTT	CASSPGTGDYSNQPQHF
TRBV10-3	TRBJ2-1	-	-	TGTGCCATCAAAGAGAACTCCTACAATGAGCAGTTCTTC	CAIKENSYNEQFF
TRBV6-5	TRBJ1-3	-	TRBD1	TGTGCCAGCAGTTCCGGGGACAGAGCCTCTGGAAACACCATATATTTT	CASSSGDRASGNTIYF
TRBV6-4	TRBJ1-6	-	-	TGTGCCAGCAGTGACGGGGCCTCTGGCTATTCACCCCTCCACTTT	CASSDGASGYSPLHF
TRBV20-1	TRBJ2-4	-	-	TGCAGTGCTAGTGTAGGGGCGGCCAAAAACATTCAGTACTTC	CSASVGAAKNIQYF
TRBV6-5	TRBJ1-3	-	TRBD1	TGTGCCAGCAGTTTCCTTCAGGGGGCTTCTGGAAACACCATATATTTT	CASSFLQGASGNTIYF
TRBV11-1	TRBJ2-2	-	-	TGTGCCAGCAGCTCGCAGGGAATTGGTACCGGGGAGCTGTTTTTT	CASSSQGIGTGELFF
TRBV15	TRBJ1-2	once	-	TGTGCCACCAGCAGAGATCTGGCAGGGGACCTCTATGGCTACACCTTC	CATSRDLAGDLYGYTF
TRBV4-3	TRBJ1-1	-	-	TGCGCCAGCAGCCCACAGTTAAACACTGAAGCTTTCTTT	CASSPQLNTEAFF
TRBV7-2	TRBJ2-3	-	-	TGTGCCAGCAGCCCGCTTGGGCGTGCAGATACGCAGTATTTT	CASSPLGRADTQYF